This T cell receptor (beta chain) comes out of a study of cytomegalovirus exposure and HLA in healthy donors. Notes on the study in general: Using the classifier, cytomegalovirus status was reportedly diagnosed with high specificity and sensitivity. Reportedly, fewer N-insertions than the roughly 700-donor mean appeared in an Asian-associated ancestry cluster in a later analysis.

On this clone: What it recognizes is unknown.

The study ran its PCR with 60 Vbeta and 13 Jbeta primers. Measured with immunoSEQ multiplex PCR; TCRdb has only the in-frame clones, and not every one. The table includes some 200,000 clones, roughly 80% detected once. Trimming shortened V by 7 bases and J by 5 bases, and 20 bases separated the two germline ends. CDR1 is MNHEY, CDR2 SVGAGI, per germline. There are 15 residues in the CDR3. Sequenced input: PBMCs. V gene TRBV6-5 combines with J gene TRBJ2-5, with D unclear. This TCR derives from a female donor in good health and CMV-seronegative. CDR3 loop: CASIGSVAGWETQYF. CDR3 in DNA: TGTGCCAGCATCGGGTCGGTGGCCGGATGGGAGACCCAGTACTTC.